These 27 T cell receptor beta chains were all obtained from the same sample, sequenced in a study of CD8 T cells in ankylosing spondylitis. MiXCR, run by TCRdb on the 5' RACE reads, gives a single entry per CDR3 protein. The data show 110,000 to 150,000 distinct CDR3 sequences, approximately 8.4% seen once. The specimen sequenced was synovial fluid, either unsorted or a sorted T cell fraction (not recorded which). The receptors shown here come from a male donor with ankylosing spondylitis.

This clonotype was detected ten times or more. The J gene is TRBJ2-3, the V gene TRBV27; a possible D gene is TRBD1 (6 bases). The V and J ends lost 1 base and 3 bases respectively, with 26 bases between them. The CDR3 consists of 20 residues. CDR1 and CDR2 from the germline V gene are MNHEY and SMNVEV (reference sequence). The CDR3 DNA sequence: TGTGCCAGCAGTTTATACGGCCCGCGGAACAGGGTCTCGATAACAGATACGCAGTATTTT. Residues: CASSLYGPRNRVSITDTQYF.

V and J are TRBV6-4 and TRBJ2-5; the D is unclear. Trimming took 6 bases from V and 2 from J, leaving 10 bases between them. The CDR3 covers 13 residues. Germline V lookup: CDR1 MRHNA, CDR2 SNTAGT. CDR3 loop: CASRRDKQETQYF. The CDR3 region has the DNA TGTGCCAGCAGACGAGACAAGCAAGAGACCCAGTACTTC.

The rearrangement links TRBV7-2 to TRBJ2-1, with TRBD2 matching over 9 bases. The V and J ends lost 4 bases and 4 bases, in that order; junction bases with no gene match: 5. CDR1 and CDR2 from the germline V gene are SGHTA and FQGNSA. The CDR3 contains 15 residues. This CDR3 is CASSYVAGAYNEQFF. As DNA, the CDR3 is TGTGCCAGCAGCTACGTAGCGGGGGCGTACAATGAGCAGTTCTTC.

This chain links TRBV7-2 with TRBJ2-7; D uncertain. The CDR3 contains 14 residues. Per the germline V gene, CDR1 is SGHTA and CDR2 is FQGNSA. V lost 3 bases to trimming and J lost 3 bases, with 12 bases between them. The CDR3 loop reads CASSFLGSNYEQYF. The CDR3 region has the DNA TGTGCCAGCAGCTTTTTGGGGTCCAACTACGAGCAGTACTTC.

This clonotype was recorded at least ten times. The J gene is TRBJ1-5, the V gene TRBV6-5; D remains unclear. CDR3 length: 14 residues. Germline-derived CDR1 and CDR2 are MNHEY and SVGAGI. Trimming left V 4 bases short and J 1 base short, with 8 bases between. The CDR3 spells CASSSLGSNQPQHF. The CDR3 nucleotides read TGTGCCAGCAGTTCCTTGGGGAGCAATCAGCCCCAGCATTTT.

The chain has TRBV7-2 and TRBJ1-3; possibly TRBD1 for D (5 bases). Germline assignment: CDR1 SGHTA and CDR2 FQGNSA. The CDR3 runs to 14 residues. V lost 5 bases and J lost 0, with 8 bases in between. CDR3 nucleotide sequence: TGTGCCAGCAGCCATGACAGCTCTGGAAACACCATATATTTT. It codes for CASSHDSSGNTIYF.

This chain links TRBV9 with TRBJ2-1, with 14 bases aligning to TRBD2. The CDR3 sequence is 18 residues long. J lost 5 bases, V lost 4 bases, and 11 bases had no gene match. The germline V gene encodes CDR1 SGDLS and CDR2 YYNGEE. CDR3 DNA: TGTGCCAGCAGCCCCAGACTAGCGGGGGGGCCAAGAAACAATGAGCAGTTCTTC. This codes for CASSPRLAGGPRNNEQFF.

The rearrangement joins TRBV20-1 to TRBJ1-2; no firm D call. The germline gives CDR1 DFQATT, CDR2 SNEGSKA (reference sequence). This CDR3 is built from 12 residues. Trimming took 5 bases from V and 7 from J, leaving 14 bases between them. The CDR3 DNA reads as TGCAGTGCTCCCGACCTGTTGGGTGGCTACACCTTC. Protein product: CSAPDLLGGYTF.

Many counts were recorded for this clonotype. V usage is TRBV6-5 and J usage is TRBJ2-7; TRBD2 agrees at 7 bases. Germline CDR1 MNHEY, CDR2 SVGAGI. The CDR3 totals 15 residues. V shed 4 bases and J 0 bases; nucleotides not matched to a gene: 6. In DNA form, the CDR3 reads TGTGCCAGCAGTTCCGCCGCTAGCGGCTCCTACGAGCAGTACTTC. As protein: CASSSAASGSYEQYF.

This chain uses TRBV6-5 with TRBJ1-2; D unresolved. CDR1 is MNHEY and CDR2 is SVGAGI in the germline V gene. CDR3 length equals 12 residues. The V end lost 5 bases, the J end lost 2 bases, and 6 bases lay between the germline ends. CDR3 DNA: TGTGCCAGCAGTATGCGCAACTATGGCTACACCTTC. Encoded protein: CASSMRNYGYTF.

This clonotype was observed many times. For the CDR3, the DNA is TGTGCCAGCAGTGTTGGGACAGGGGAAGGCAATGAGCAGTTCTTC. Protein: CASSVGTGEGNEQFF. The chain carries TRBV3-1 and TRBJ2-1, with 10 bases lining up with TRBD1. V dropped 6 bases and J dropped 6; count of bases not matched to a gene: 8. Germline V CDR1 and CDR2: LGHDT, YNNKEL (reference sequence). The CDR3 extends over 15 amino acids.

The chain links TRBV6-5 to TRBJ1-4, with 8 bases identical to TRBD1. Germline V gene data show CDR1 as MNHEY and CDR2 as SVGAGI. V dropped 4 bases and J dropped 5; count of bases not matched to a gene: 6. This CDR3 has 15 amino acids. The CDR3 sequence is CASSSQDRANEKLFF. The CDR3 region has the DNA TGTGCCAGCAGTTCCCAGGACAGGGCCAATGAAAAACTGTTTTTT.

This rearrangement joins TRBV11-2 to TRBJ2-3; the D gene is possibly TRBD2 (7 bases). The CDR3 has 17 residues. The germline CDR1 and CDR2 sequences are SGHAT and FQNNGV. Trimming removed 5 bases from V and 5 bases from J, with 23 bases in between. CDR3 residues: CASSQKPRGGRRDTQYF. The CDR3 nucleotides read TGTGCCAGCAGCCAAAAGCCGAGGGGGGGCCGGAGAGATACGCAGTATTTT.

J is TRBJ2-3 and V is TRBV28; 12 positions agree with TRBD2. This CDR3 spans 15 amino acids. The junction had 4 bases not matched to a gene; V was cut back by 4 bases and J by 5 bases. CDR1 and CDR2 from the germline V gene are MDHEN and SYDVKM. This CDR3 is CASSSSGRALDTQYF. In nucleotides, the CDR3 is TGTGCCAGCAGTTCTAGCGGGAGGGCCTTAGATACGCAGTATTTT.

Ten or more counts support this clonotype. Here the CDR3 reads CASSRQTNTEAFF. The DNA of the CDR3 is TGTGCCAGCAGCCGCCAGACGAACACTGAAGCTTTCTTT. This chain links TRBV7-9 with TRBJ1-1; D ambiguous. This CDR3 has 13 amino acids. Germline V CDR1 and CDR2: SEHNR, FQNEAQ (reference sequence). V was clipped by 5 bases and J by 1 base, with 8 bases between them.

This clonotype showed up many times. The V and J genes are TRBV6-1 and TRBJ2-7, with TRBD1 matching 7 bases. V dropped 9 bases and J dropped 2; count of bases not matched to a gene: 7. CDR3 length: 13 amino acids. Germline CDR1 is MNHNS and CDR2 is SASEGT. CDR3 nucleotides: TGTGCCAGTACCGGGACAGCCACCTACGAGCAGTACTTC. Protein sequence: CASTGTATYEQYF.

This clonotype appeared a few times. This chain uses TRBV2 with TRBJ1-1; no clear D. V gave up 4 bases and J gave up 3 bases, with 18 bases separating them. CDR1 is SNHLY, CDR2 FYNNEI, per germline. This CDR3 is 16 amino acids long. Here the CDR3 DNA reads TGTGCCAGCAGTGTAAAGGGAGGCGACGAGGACACTGAAGCTTTCTTT. As protein: CASSVKGGDEDTEAFF.

The CDR3 DNA follows: TGTGCCAGCAGCTTAGTTGGACAGCCCCAGCATTTT. Protein: CASSLVGQPQHF. V is TRBV7-2 and J is TRBJ1-5; D is uncertain. The germline CDR1 and CDR2 sequences are SGHTA and FQGNSA. The ends were cut back, 1 base at V and 7 bases at J, with 5 bases in the middle. This CDR3 comprises 12 residues. The variable domain in full, with the rest retrieved from reference TRBV7-2 and TRBJ1-5, is GAGVSQSPSNKVTEKGKDVELRCDPISGHTALYWYRQSLGQGLEFLIYFQGNSAPDKSGLPSDRFSAERTGGSVSTLTIQRTQQEDSAVYLCASSLVGQPQHFGDGTRLSIL.

The rearrangement joins TRBV6-2 or TRBV6-3 to TRBJ2-7, with TRBD1 matching 10 bases. Per germline, CDR1 MNHEY and CDR2 SVGEGT. Trimming removed 8 bases from V and 7 bases from J; junction bases left unmatched: 8. The CDR3 is 13 residues long. In DNA form, the CDR3 reads TGTGCCAGCCTTCGACAGGGGGCTGGGGAGCAGTACTTC. Translating it yields CASLRQGAGEQYF.

This clonotype was found many times. Here the CDR3 DNA reads TGTGCCAGCAGCGTAGGGCCGAACACTGAAGCTTTCTTT. Protein: CASSVGPNTEAFF. V is TRBV9 and J is TRBJ1-1, with D unclear. CDR1 is SGDLS, CDR2 YYNGEE, per germline. Trimming left V 0 bases short and J 1 base short, with 4 bases between. The CDR3 totals 13 residues.

This clonotype was found many times. This chain connects TRBV28 to TRBJ1-5, with D perhaps matching TRBD1 (5 bases). V lost 7 bases, J lost 7 bases, and 23 bases lay in between. Germline-derived CDR1 and CDR2 are MDHEN and SYDVKM. The CDR3 has 16 residues. The CDR3 spells CASISPMGLTGQPQHF. CDR3 bases: TGTGCCAGCATCTCCCCTATGGGACTAACAGGCCAGCCCCAGCATTTT.

The genes are TRBV12-3 or TRBV12-4 and TRBJ2-1; D not certain. V was clipped by 3 bases and J by 4 bases, with 22 bases between them. This CDR3 has 18 residues. The DNA for the CDR3 is TGTGCCAGCAGTTTTAGTAACAGCCACTATGATATATACAATGAGCAGTTCTTC. Its protein product is CASSFSNSHYDIYNEQFF.

The table lists this clonotype with many counts. This chain uses TRBV11-2 with TRBJ1-1, with D maybe TRBD1 (5 bases). The length of the CDR3 is 11 residues. Per the germline V gene, CDR1 is SGHAT and CDR2 is FQNNGV. Trimming pared 5 bases from V and 10 bases from J, leaving 11 bases between. This CDR3 reads CASSPAGGAFF. The DNA of the CDR3 is TGTGCCAGCAGCCCCGCCGGGGGAGCTTTCTTT.

This clonotype was picked up many times. The rearrangement uses TRBV4-3 and TRBJ2-7; 8 nucleotides match TRBD1. The J segment lost 5 bases and the V segment lost 4 bases, leaving 7 bases of the junction unmatched. This CDR3 has 14 amino acids. Looked up from germline, CDR1 is LGHNA and CDR2 is YSLEER. Here the CDR3 DNA reads TGCGCCAGCAGCCTTGGACAGGGAAGCGACGAGCAGTACTTC. Translation gives CASSLGQGSDEQYF.

By sample fraction, this clonotype is medium-sized (0.01 to 0.1%). V usage is TRBV2 and J usage is TRBJ2-5; either TRBD1 or TRBD2 may fit D (5 bases each). This CDR3 region has 14 residues. The germline gives CDR1 SNHLY, CDR2 FYNNEI. The V and J ends lost 6 bases and 0 bases respectively, with 11 bases between them. The DNA for the CDR3 is TGTGCCAGCAGATGGGACGGAAACCAAGAGACCCAGTACTTC. Translated: CASRWDGNQETQYF.

This clonotype was counted only a few times. The chain links TRBV28 to TRBJ1-1, with 7 nucleotides matching TRBD1. The germline V gene encodes CDR1 MDHEN and CDR2 SYDVKM. The CDR3 is 16 amino acids. The ends lost 7 bases at V and 0 bases at J; junction bases unmatched: 11. CDR3 region: CASTPERGQLNTEAFF. Written as DNA, the CDR3 is TGTGCCAGCACCCCTGAAAGGGGACAGCTGAACACTGAAGCTTTCTTT.

The V gene is TRBV20-1, the J gene TRBJ1-1; D is uncertain. This CDR3 region has 11 residues. Germline V CDR1 and CDR2: DFQATT, SNEGSKA (reference sequence). This chain's CDR3 is CSIRTITEAFF. CDR3 bases: TGCAGCATTCGAACGATCACTGAAGCTTTCTTT.